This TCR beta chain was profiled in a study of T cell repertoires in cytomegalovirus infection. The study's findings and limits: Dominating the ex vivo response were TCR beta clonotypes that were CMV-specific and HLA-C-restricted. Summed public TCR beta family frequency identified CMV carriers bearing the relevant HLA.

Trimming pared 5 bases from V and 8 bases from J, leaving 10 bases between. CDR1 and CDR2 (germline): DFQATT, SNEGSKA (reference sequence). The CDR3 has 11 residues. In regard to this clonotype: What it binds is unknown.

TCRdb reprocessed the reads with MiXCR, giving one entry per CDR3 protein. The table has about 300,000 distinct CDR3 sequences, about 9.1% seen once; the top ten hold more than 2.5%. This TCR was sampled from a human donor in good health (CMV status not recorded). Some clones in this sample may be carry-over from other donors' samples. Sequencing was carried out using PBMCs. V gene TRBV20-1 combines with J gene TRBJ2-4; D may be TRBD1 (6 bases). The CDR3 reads CSAHRVDIQYF. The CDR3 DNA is TGCAGTGCTCACAGGGTAGACATTCAGTACTTC.